This TCR beta chain was sequenced for a study of T cell responses to AZD1222 COVID-19 vaccine. Whole-study results and caveats: Recipients of AZD1222 seropositive at baseline numbered only 6 or 7. White British donors predominated, females outnumbered males, and clonal diversity was possibly underestimated. Vaccine-related CD4 TCRs covered spike, predominating at 160-218 and 743-854. Reports indicate that nearly half of spike-specific TCRs are directed at unmutated variant regions.

Trimming removed 0 bases from V and 3 bases from J, with 7 bases in between. In germline, CDR1 is SGDLS, CDR2 YYNGEE. The CDR3 length is 13 residues. Comment on this clone: Its antigen is as yet unknown.

Using immunoSEQ multiplex PCR, the repertoire was profiled, and TCRdb retains in-frame clones only, with some absent. The sample holds 150,000 or so clones, approximately 90% seen once. The sequence was obtained from an adult in good health. The chain is built from TRBV9 and TRBJ2-7, with unresolved D. The sequencing here drew on peripheral blood, taken on day 0 of AZD1222 vaccination. The CDR3 sequence: CASSVGPNYEQYF. Written as DNA, the CDR3 is TGTGCCAGCAGCGTAGGACCGAACTACGAGCAGTACTTC. Looking up the rest from reference TRBV9 and TRBJ2-7 gives the full variable domain: DSGVTQTPKHLITATGQRVTLRCSPRSGDLSVYWYQQSLDQGLQFLIQYYNGEERAKGNILERFSAQQFPDLHSELNLSSLELGDSALYFCASSVGPNYEQYFGPGTRLTVT.